The entry below describes one T cell receptor beta chain. Trimming removed 2 bases from V and 7 bases from J, with 9 bases in between. The CDR3 has 13 residues. The V gene's germline CDR1 is SNHLY and CDR2 FYNNEI. This sample was included in a study of T cell changes during pregnancy in multiple sclerosis. Measured with immunoSEQ multiplex PCR; TCRdb has only the in-frame clones, and not every one. The sample contains 40,000 to 55,000 clones, roughly nine tenths of which appear only once. The sequence derives from a female donor with multiple sclerosis, enrolled in a pregnancy study. The V gene is TRBV2, the J gene TRBJ1-5; D is ambiguous. Sequencing used CD4+ T cells from peripheral blood mononuclear cells, obtained in the first trimester of pregnancy. The CDR3 sequence is CASSEIGVQPQHF. CDR3 coding DNA: TGTGCCAGCAGTGAAATAGGAGTCCAGCCCCAGCATTTT.